The 15 T cell receptor beta chains below come from one sample, sequenced in a study of control samples from healthy donors and cancer patients. Only in-frame clones appear in the TCRdb table, and some are missing; sequencing was by immunoSEQ multiplex PCR. Counted here are 160,000 or so clones, about 94% occurring once; the ten biggest clones make up 0.55% to 0.7%. The sequenced sample was blood. These receptor sequences come from a woman younger than 45 in good health.

V and J are TRBV5-4 and TRBJ2-2; the D gene is possibly TRBD2 (6 bases). The CDR3 has 17 amino acids. CDR1 SGHNT and CDR2 YYREEE come from the germline V gene (reference sequence). V was shortened by 0 bases and J by 7 bases, with 19 bases between the two germline ends. The CDR3 loop is CASSLGSIFGSSGELFF. As DNA, the CDR3 is TGTGCCAGCAGCTTGGGATCGATTTTCGGGAGCAGCGGGGAGCTGTTTTTT.

This chain joins TRBV7-8 and TRBJ1-2; D not certain. With 1 base removed from V and 2 bases from J, the gap between germline ends came to 11 bases. Germline lookup yields CDR1 SGHVS and CDR2 FQNEAQ. This CDR3 has 15 amino acids. In DNA, the CDR3 is TGTGCCAGCAGCTTAGAGGGCCCCACCAACTATGGCTACACCTTC. Translated, it gives CASSLEGPTNYGYTF. The full variable domain, completed using reference TRBV7-8 and TRBJ1-2, is GAGVSQSPRYKVAKRGQDVALRCDPISGHVSLFWYQQALGQGPEFLTYFQNEAQLDKSGLPSDRFFAERPEGSVSTLKIQRTQQEDSAVYLCASSLEGPTNYGYTFGSGTRLTVV.

J is TRBJ1-4 and V is TRBV19; D remains unclear. This CDR3 spans 14 amino acids. Germline V gene lookup returns CDR1 LNHDA and CDR2 SQIVND (reference sequence). Trimming stripped 4 bases from V and 8 bases from J, with 14 bases between. The CDR3 DNA sequence: TGTGCCAGTAGTAACCGGGTGAATTGGGAAAAACTGTTTTTT. Translation gives CASSNRVNWEKLFF.

This clone occurred once. The V gene is TRBV24-1, the J gene TRBJ2-2; D gene ambiguous. V gave up 2 bases and J gave up 6 bases, with 12 bases separating them. Germline CDR1 reads KGHDR; CDR2 reads SFDVKD. The CDR3 sequence is 15 residues long. The CDR3 spells CATSDSKGWPGELFF. CDR3 nucleotides: TGTGCCACCAGTGATTCCAAGGGATGGCCCGGGGAGCTGTTTTTT.

The V call is TRBV30, the J call TRBJ2-3; 14 nucleotides align to TRBD2. Germline assignment: CDR1 GTSNPN and CDR2 SVGIG (reference sequence). V dropped 2 bases and J dropped 6; count of bases not matched to a gene: 7. The CDR3 is 16 amino acids. CDR3 amino acids: CAWSQGLAGGLDTQYF. CDR3 DNA sequence: TGTGCCTGGAGTCAAGGACTAGCGGGAGGTTTGGATACGCAGTATTTT. Full variable domain (remainder filled in from reference TRBV30 and TRBJ2-3): SQTIHQWPATLVQPVGSPLSLECTVEGTSNPNLYWYRQAAGRGLQLLFYSVGIGQISSEVPQNLSASRPQDRQFILSSKKLLLSDSGFYLCAWSQGLAGGLDTQYFGPGTRLTVL.

The CDR3 region has the DNA TGTGCCAGCTCACCCATCCTCACAGGGGGCTCCTACAATGAGCAGTTCTTC. Its translation: CASSPILTGGSYNEQFF. This rearrangement joins TRBV18 to TRBJ2-1; TRBD1 agrees at 8 bases. This CDR3 is built from 17 residues. Germline lookup yields CDR1 KGHSH and CDR2 LQKENI. Trimming took 3 bases from V and 0 from J; bases not matched to a gene: 7.

This chain joins TRBV3-1 (or the pseudogene TRBV3-2) and TRBJ2-7, with TRBD2 identical over 11 bases. This CDR3 comprises 17 residues. CDR1 and CDR2 (germline): LGHDT, YNNKEL (reference sequence). V lost 3 bases to trimming and J lost 6 bases; unmatched junction nucleotides: 13. The CDR3 region is CASSHGLAGGGSREQYF. CDR3 nucleotides: TGTGCCAGCAGCCATGGACTAGCGGGTGGGGGGAGCCGCGAGCAGTACTTC.

This chain links TRBV27 with TRBJ1-1; no reliable D call. The V end was cut by 6 bases, the J end by 2 bases, with 16 bases between. CDR1 and CDR2 (germline): MNHEY, SMNVEV (reference sequence). This CDR3 spans 15 amino acids. The CDR3 region is CASSSRGPPNTEAFF. CDR3 bases: TGTGCCAGCAGCTCTAGAGGGCCCCCAAACACTGAAGCTTTCTTT.

The chain recombines TRBV15 with TRBJ2-1; 7 bases line up with TRBD2. V dropped 2 bases and J dropped 4; count of bases not matched to a gene: 14. The CDR3 sequence is 18 residues long. Per germline, CDR1 LNHNV and CDR2 YYDKDF (reference sequence). CDR3: CATSRLPEGSGLYNEQFF. The CDR3 DNA reads as TGTGCCACCAGCAGATTACCGGAAGGTAGCGGGTTGTACAATGAGCAGTTCTTC. Variable domain in full (rest from reference TRBV15 and TRBJ2-1): DAMVIQNPRYQVTQFGKPVTLSCSQTLNHNVMYWYQQKSSQAPKLLFHYYDKDFNNEADTPDNFQSRRPNTSFCFLDIRSPGLGDTAMYLCATSRLPEGSGLYNEQFFGPGTRLTVL.

The rearrangement joins TRBV5-1 to TRBJ2-1; 8 nucleotides align to TRBD2. Germline V gene data show CDR1 as SGHRS and CDR2 as YFSETQ. The length of the CDR3 is 15 residues. With 4 bases clipped from V and 4 bases from J, the junction kept 7 bases outside the gene matches. CDR3 in amino acids: CASSRAGVEYNEQFF. The CDR3 DNA reads TGCGCCAGCAGCCGAGCGGGAGTGGAGTACAATGAGCAGTTCTTC.

Turning to this clone: One end of the junction fails to match germline, which may point to a read error. This sequence joins TRBV7-8 and TRBJ1-1; D perhaps matches TRBD1 (6 bases). Germline CDR1 is SGHVS and CDR2 is FQNEAQ. This CDR3 is 14 amino acids long. Here the CDR3 reads CASSPDGRDTEAFF. CDR3 in DNA: TGTGCCAGCAGCCCGGATGGACGGGACACCGAAGCTTTCTTT.

This chain joins TRBV5-4 and TRBJ2-5; possibly TRBD2 for D (5 bases). Trimming took off 2 bases at V and 4 bases at J, with 12 bases between the two ends. The CDR3 is 14 residues long. Germline-derived CDR1 and CDR2 are SGHNT and YYREEE (reference sequence). CDR3 amino acids: CASSFSEGSETQYF. CDR3 DNA: TGTGCCAGCAGCTTTTCCGAGGGCTCAGAGACCCAGTACTTC.

The chain combines TRBV4-3 with TRBJ2-1, with 13 bases that match TRBD2. The germline V gene encodes CDR1 LGHNA and CDR2 YSLEER. J lost 6 bases, V lost 1 base, and 6 bases had no gene match. The CDR3 spans 17 residues. CDR3 DNA: TGCGCCAGCAGCCAAGGAGGAGGACTAGCGGGAGTCAATGAGCAGTTCTTC. The encoded protein is CASSQGGGLAGVNEQFF.

The rearrangement uses TRBV11-2 and TRBJ2-5; D not resolved. Trimming took off 0 bases at V and 1 base at J, with 9 bases between the two ends. There are 15 residues in the CDR3. Germline-derived CDR1 and CDR2 are SGHAT and FQNNGV. This chain's CDR3 is CASSLDVQPQETQYF. The CDR3 DNA reads TGTGCCAGCAGCTTAGATGTCCAGCCCCAAGAGACCCAGTACTTC.

This clone was counted a few times. The V call is TRBV10-1, the J call TRBJ2-7; 9 positions match TRBD2. The germline V gene has CDR1 WNHNN and CDR2 SYGVQD (reference sequence). The length of the CDR3 is 14 residues. The junction had 7 bases not matched to a gene; V was cut back by 3 bases and J by 7 bases. As DNA, the CDR3 is TGCGCCAGCAGTGATGGCGGGAGGGCTGAGGAGCAGTACTTC. It translates to CASSDGGRAEEQYF.